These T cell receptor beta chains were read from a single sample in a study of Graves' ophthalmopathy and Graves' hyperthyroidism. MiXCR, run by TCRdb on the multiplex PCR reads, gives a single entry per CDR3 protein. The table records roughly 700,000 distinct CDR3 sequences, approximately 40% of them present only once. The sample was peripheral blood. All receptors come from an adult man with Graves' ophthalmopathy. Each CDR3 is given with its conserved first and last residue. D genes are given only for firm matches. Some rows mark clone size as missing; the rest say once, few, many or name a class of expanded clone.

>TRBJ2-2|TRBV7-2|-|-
TGTGCCAGCAGCTTAGGTATAAGGGTTCCCGGGGAGCTGTTTTTT
CASSLGIRVPGELFF
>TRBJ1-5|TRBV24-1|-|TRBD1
TGTGCCAGCAAACCGGGACAGATCGATCAGCCCCAGCATTTT
CASKPGQIDQPQHF
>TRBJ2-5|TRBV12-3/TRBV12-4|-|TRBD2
TGTGCCAGCAGTTCAACCCCGGGACTAGCGGATAGGGAGACCCAGTACTTC
CASSSTPGLADRETQYF
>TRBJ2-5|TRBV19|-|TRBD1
TGTGCCAGTAGTACCCGGGACAGGGGGCCGCGGACCCAGTACTTC
CASSTRDRGPRTQYF
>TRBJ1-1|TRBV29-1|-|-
TGCAGCGTTGAGTCCGATGTTCGGGGCCAAGCTTTCTTT
CSVESDVRGQAFF
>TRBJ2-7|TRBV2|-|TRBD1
TGTGCCAGCAGTGCCCGGTCGATAGGGACAGTCTCCTACGAGCAGTACTTC
CASSARSIGTVSYEQYF
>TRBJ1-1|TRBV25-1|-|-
TGTGCCAGCAGTGAATATAGGGGAAGGGGAGAAGCTTTCTTT
CASSEYRGRGEAFF
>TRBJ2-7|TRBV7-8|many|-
TGTGCCAGCAGCTTAGTCGGGGGTATAAGTTCCTACGAGCAGTACTTC
CASSLVGGISSYEQYF
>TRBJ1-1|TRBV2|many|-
TGTGCCAGCAGAAATAGGGGCGCGAACACTGAAGCTTTCTTT
CASRNRGANTEAFF
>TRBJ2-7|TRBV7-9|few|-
TGTGCCAGCAGCGTCCCGAATAGCGGCACCTACGAGCAGTACTTC
CASSVPNSGTYEQYF
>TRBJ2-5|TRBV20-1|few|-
TGCAGTGCTAGTGAGCCCGTTGTCCGACGGCGTGGAGGAGAGACCCAGTACTTC
CSASEPVVRRRGGETQYF
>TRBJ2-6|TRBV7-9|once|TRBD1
TGTGCCAGCAGCTTAGCGCCAGGGGGTATTCCTGGGGCCAACGTCCTGACTTTC
CASSLAPGGIPGANVLTF
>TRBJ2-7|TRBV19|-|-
TGTGCCAGTAGTATAAAGGGAGGCCTAATCTACGAGCAGTACTTC
CASSIKGGLIYEQYF
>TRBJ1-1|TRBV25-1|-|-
TGTGCCAGCAGTCCCTCGTTGGGTATCATGAACACTGAAGCTTTCTTT
CASSPSLGIMNTEAFF
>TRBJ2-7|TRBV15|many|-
TGTGCCACCAGCAGAGATTACCCGGACACCGAGCAGTACTTC
CATSRDYPDTEQYF
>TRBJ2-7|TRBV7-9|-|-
TGTGCCAGCAGCTTAGGCAGGCGGATGGGGGAGGACTTC
CASSLGRRMGEDF
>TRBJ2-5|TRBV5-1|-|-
TGCGCCAGCAGAGACTTAAGGGGCGAAACCCAGTACTTC
CASRDLRGETQYF
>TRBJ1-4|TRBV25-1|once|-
TGTGCCAGCCGTCAGGGTGGTGCTAATGAAAAACTGTTTTTT
CASRQGGANEKLFF
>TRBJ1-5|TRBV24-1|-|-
TGTGCCACCAGTGACCCAGGGACTCAGCCCCAGCATTTT
CATSDPGTQPQHF
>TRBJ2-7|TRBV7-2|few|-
TGTGCCAGCAGCACAGATTCCACCTCATTAAATGAGCAGTACTTC
CASSTDSTSLNEQYF
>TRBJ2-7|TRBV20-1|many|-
TGCAGTGCGAGGGACGGGTCCTACGAGCAGTACTTC
CSARDGSYEQYF
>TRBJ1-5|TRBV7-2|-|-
TGTGCCAGTAGTATCCAGGTGAGGACTTCGAGCAATCAGCCCCAGCATTTT
CASSIQVRTSSNQPQHF
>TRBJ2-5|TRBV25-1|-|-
TGTGCCAGCAGTGGAGGGCCTTGGGAGACCCAGTACTTC
CASSGGPWETQYF
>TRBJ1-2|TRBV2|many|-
TGTGCCAGCAGGGCACGGGGCCCAACCGTGTACACCTTC
CASRARGPTVYTF
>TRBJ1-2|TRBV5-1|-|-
TGCGCCAGCAGCCAAGATATCGCACGCCCGAACTATGGCTACACCTTC
CASSQDIARPNYGYTF
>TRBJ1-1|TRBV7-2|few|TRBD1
TGTGCCAGCAGCGTAAGGCCAGGGGGAACTAAGATCACTGAAGCTTTCTTT
CASSVRPGGTKITEAFF
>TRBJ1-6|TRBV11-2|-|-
TGTGCCAGCAGTCCCCCGGCAGGGTCTTTCTCACCCCTCCACTTT
CASSPPAGSFSPLHF
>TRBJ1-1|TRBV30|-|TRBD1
TGTGCCTGTGGACAGGGGAACACTGAAGCTTTCTTT
CACGQGNTEAFF